The rows below give T cell receptor beta chains drawn from one sample of a study of T-cell reconstitution after alpha-beta-depleted transplantation in children. TCRdb redid the calling of the PCR reads with MiXCR, one entry per CDR3 protein. In the table there are 500,000 or so distinct CDR3 sequences, over 9.5% of which are singletons. The material was PBMCs, mostly from graft donor cells, obtained 180 days after TCRalphabeta/CD19-depleted stem cell transplant. These receptors originate from a female patient between 2 and 10 years old who had a stem cell transplant for aplastic anemia, so the T cells may come from the graft donor. The CDR3 runs from the conserved cysteine through the conserved F or W. D genes are given only for firm matches. Size tells how often a clone was seen (once, few, many) or the class of an expanded clone, and some rows leave it out.

v_call	clone_size	j_call	d_call	cdr3_nt	cdr3_aa
TRBV12-3/TRBV12-4	many	TRBJ2-1	TRBD2	TGTGCCAGCAGCCCAATAGCGGGAGGGCCCTCGGATGAGCAGTTCTTC	CASSPIAGGPSDEQFF
TRBV7-8	.	TRBJ2-4	.	TGTGCCAGCAGCCCCGGGCTTACGGAAAACCCTAACTTC	CASSPGLTENPNF
TRBV20-1	few	TRBJ1-2	TRBD1	TGCAGTGCTAGAAGGAGGACAGGGGATGGCTACACCTTC	CSARRRTGDGYTF
TRBV5-1	many	TRBJ2-2	TRBD1	TGCGCCAGCAGCTTAGGGACAGTTAACACCGGGGAGCTGTTTTTT	CASSLGTVNTGELFF
TRBV3-1	few	TRBJ2-5	TRBD2	TGTGCCAGCAGCCTCAGACTAGCGCCACAAGAGACCCAGTACTTC	CASSLRLAPQETQYF
TRBV7-2	few	TRBJ2-7	TRBD2	TGTGCCAGCAGCGCCAGAGGACTAGCGGGAGACCTCTACGAGCAGTACTTC	CASSARGLAGDLYEQYF
TRBV5-1	once	TRBJ1-1	.	TGCGCCAGCAGCTTGGGGGACCCCTGGGACATGAACACTGAAGCTTTCTTT	CASSLGDPWDMNTEAFF
TRBV5-1	few	TRBJ2-5	TRBD1	TGCGCTCAGGGCCCTCCGGGACAGCATAACCAAGAGACCCAGTACTTC	CAQGPPGQHNQETQYF
TRBV7-2	.	TRBJ2-5	.	TGTGCCAGCAGCTCCTGGGGGGAGGAGACCCAGTACTTC	CASSSWGEETQYF
TRBV4-3	many	TRBJ1-2	.	TGCGCCAGCAGCCAAGAGTGGCCCGGAGCGGGTGGCTACACCTTC	CASSQEWPGAGGYTF
TRBV25-1	.	TRBJ2-5	.	TGTGCCAGCAGTGAATTCCGGACGGAGTACCAAGAGACCCAGTACTTC	CASSEFRTEYQETQYF
TRBV6-2/TRBV6-3	.	TRBJ2-2	.	TGTGCCAGCAGTCAAGGGGGGACGAACACCGGGGAGCTGTTTTTT	CASSQGGTNTGELFF
TRBV2	.	TRBJ1-5	.	TGTGCCAGCAGTGATTTAATGAACAAGCCCCAGCATTTT	CASSDLMNKPQHF
TRBV29-1	many	TRBJ1-2	TRBD1	TGCAGCGTTGAAGATACCAGGGGGTATGGCTACACCTTC	CSVEDTRGYGYTF
TRBV20-1	.	TRBJ2-2	.	TGCAGTGCTAGAGTAACCGGAAACACCGGGGAGCTGTTTTTT	CSARVTGNTGELFF
TRBV3-1	.	TRBJ2-3	TRBD2	TGTGCCAGCCGGTTCGCGGGAGGGACAGATACGCAGTATTTT	CASRFAGGTDTQYF
TRBV4-3	few	TRBJ1-2	.	TGCGCCAGCAGCCAAGATCGAGGCTCCCGGGGGAACTATGGCTACACCTTC	CASSQDRGSRGNYGYTF